Following are 18 T cell receptor beta chains from one sample sequenced in a study of T cells in Graves' hyperthyroidism and ophthalmopathy. RNA transcripts served as the template for amplifying TCR beta CDR3 regions. Primed by the HTBI set, a first-round RT-PCR was run on the TCR CDR3. One entry per CDR3 protein, called by TCRdb with MiXCR from the multiplex PCR reads. The profile shows 350,000 to 400,000 distinct CDR3 sequences, about 18% of them singletons. Sequencing was performed on blood. The receptor source for this set is a woman younger than 30 with Graves' hyperthyroidism.

The chain uses TRBV30 and TRBJ1-3, with no clear D. Germline V lookup: CDR1 GTSNPN, CDR2 SVGIG (reference sequence). This CDR3 spans 14 amino acids. Trimming shortened V by 0 bases and J by 0 bases, and 6 bases separated the two germline ends. This chain's CDR3 is CAWSVFVSGNTIYF. CDR3 DNA sequence: TGTGCCTGGAGTGTATTTGTCTCTGGAAACACCATATATTTT.

This clonotype was seen ten or more times. This chain uses TRBV12-3 or TRBV12-4 with TRBJ2-7; tentative D call: TRBD1 (6 bases). The CDR3 is 13 residues long. V gave up 5 bases and J gave up 7 bases, with 15 bases separating them. The CDR3 DNA sequence: TGTGCCAGCAGTCCGACAGGACAGTGGGAGCAGTACTTC. It specifies CASSPTGQWEQYF.

This clonotype was recorded at least ten times. The V and J genes are TRBV28 and TRBJ2-7; 7 bases align to TRBD1. Germline V CDR1 and CDR2: MDHEN, SYDVKM. The J segment lost 2 bases and the V segment lost 2 bases, leaving 12 bases of the junction unmatched. This CDR3 is 17 amino acids long. The CDR3 protein is CASSLRQRGPFTYEQYF. CDR3 DNA: TGTGCCAGCAGTTTAAGGCAAAGGGGGCCCTTTACCTACGAGCAGTACTTC.

This clonotype showed up many times. This chain joins TRBV7-9 and TRBJ1-2; D not certain. V lost 3 bases, J lost 6 bases, and 8 bases lay in between. This CDR3 region has 12 residues. CDR1 is SEHNR, CDR2 FQNEAQ, per germline (reference sequence). This CDR3 is CASSFPGNGYTF. The CDR3 coding sequence is TGTGCCAGCAGCTTTCCTGGAAATGGCTACACCTTC.

This sequence joins TRBV6-5 and TRBJ1-2; D perhaps matches TRBD1 (6 bases). V gave up 3 bases and J gave up 6 bases, with 14 bases separating them. From germline, CDR1 is MNHEY and CDR2 SVGAGI. The CDR3 loop spans 14 amino acids. The chain's CDR3 is CASSYPGGQHGYTF. For the CDR3, the DNA is TGTGCCAGCAGTTATCCCGGGGGGCAGCATGGCTACACCTTC.

This clonotype was observed a handful of times. This sequence joins TRBV20-1 and TRBJ2-1; D gene ambiguous. V was shortened by 2 bases and J by 6 bases, with 2 bases between the two germline ends. Per germline, CDR1 DFQATT and CDR2 SNEGSKA (reference sequence). The length of the CDR3 is 10 residues. The CDR3 nucleotides read TGCAGTGCTAGACTCAATGAGCAGTTCTTC. Encoded protein: CSARLNEQFF.

The V and J genes are TRBV2 and TRBJ1-6; D remains unclear. Trimming cost V 3 bases and J 16 bases, with 19 bases left between them. Germline V gene lookup returns CDR1 SNHLY and CDR2 FYNNEI. This CDR3 contains 14 residues. The CDR3 DNA is TGTGCCAGCAGTGATAGGTGGAGGGAGGAATTTCTCCACTTT. Translated: CASSDRWREEFLHF.

This clonotype was counted at least ten times. CDR3 loop: CASSLLQGYSYEQYF. The CDR3 bases are TGTGCCAGCAGCTTACTCCAGGGTTACTCCTACGAGCAGTACTTC. J is TRBJ2-7 and V is TRBV7-2; the D gene is possibly TRBD1 (5 bases). The CDR3 spans 15 residues. Per the germline V gene, CDR1 is SGHTA and CDR2 is FQGNSA. Trimming pared 2 bases from V and 0 bases from J, leaving 11 bases between.

There are many counts of this clonotype. V usage is TRBV3-1 and J usage is TRBJ1-1, with TRBD1 matching over 10 bases. The germline V gene encodes CDR1 LGHDT and CDR2 YNNKEL (reference sequence). Trimming at V came to 1 base and at J to 7 bases, leaving 0 bases not matched to a gene. The CDR3 length is 13 residues. The CDR3 loop reads CASSQGTGGEAFF. CDR3 sequence (DNA): TGTGCCAGCAGCCAAGGGACAGGGGGTGAAGCTTTCTTT.

This clonotype occurred many times. The chain couples TRBV24-1 to TRBJ2-2, with TRBD1 identical over 7 bases. The CDR3 runs 14 residues. V was clipped by 10 bases and J by 3 bases; unmatched bases: 7. Germline lookup yields CDR1 KGHDR and CDR2 SFDVKD. The CDR3 region is CATRSGGDTGELFF. As DNA, the CDR3 is TGTGCCACACGATCAGGGGGTGACACCGGGGAGCTGTTTTTT.

This clonotype was seen ten or more times. The chain combines TRBV28 with TRBJ2-4; D ambiguous. There are 15 residues in the CDR3. Between the trimmed V and J ends, which lost 4 bases and 0 bases, there was a span of 10 bases. Germline values: CDR1 MDHEN, CDR2 SYDVKM. CDR3 region: CASSSTILAKNIQYF. As DNA, the CDR3 is TGTGCCAGCAGTTCTACCATACTAGCCAAAAACATTCAGTACTTC.

This clonotype was counted ten times or more. This chain's CDR3 is CSASSDRWDEQYF. CDR3 in DNA: TGCAGTGCTAGTTCGGACCGTTGGGACGAGCAGTACTTC. This rearrangement joins TRBV20-1 to TRBJ2-7; D is undetermined. Germline CDR1 reads DFQATT; CDR2 reads SNEGSKA (reference sequence). Deletions cut 3 bases from V and 5 bases from J, with 14 bases between. The CDR3 has 13 residues.

The V and J genes are TRBV28 and TRBJ2-7, with 7 bases fitting TRBD1. With 6 bases clipped from V and 5 bases from J, the junction kept 7 bases outside the gene matches. CDR1 is MDHEN, CDR2 SYDVKM, per germline. The CDR3 consists of 13 residues. For the CDR3, the DNA is TGTGCCAGCAGGGGTAGCAGGGGGAACGAGCAGTACTTC. It translates to CASRGSRGNEQYF.

This clonotype showed up many times. J is TRBJ1-1 and V is TRBV20-1, with D maybe TRBD1 (6 bases). The V gene lost 3 bases and the J gene lost 0 bases, with 17 bases spanning the gap. This CDR3 region has 16 residues. CDR1 and CDR2 (germline): DFQATT, SNEGSKA (reference sequence). CDR3 bases: TGCAGTGCTAGGAGAGAAATACAGGGACTGAACACTGAAGCTTTCTTT. It codes for CSARREIQGLNTEAFF.

This clonotype has at least ten counts. This rearrangement joins TRBV14 to TRBJ1-1, with D hard to call. Germline CDR1 reads SGHDN; CDR2 reads FVKESK. The V end lost 2 bases, the J end lost 3 bases, and 7 bases lay between the germline ends. This CDR3 is 13 amino acids long. In DNA form, the CDR3 reads TGTGCCAGCAGCCAAAGGGTGGACACTGAAGCTTTCTTT. It specifies CASSQRVDTEAFF. Full variable domain (rest looked up from reference TRBV14 and TRBJ1-1): EAGVTQFPSHSVIEKGQTVTLRCDPISGHDNLYWYRRVMGKEIKFLLHFVKESKQDESGMPNNRFLAERTGGTYSTLKVQPAELEDSGVYFCASSQRVDTEAFFGQGTRLTVV.

The chain uses TRBV12-3 or TRBV12-4 and TRBJ1-1; D is ambiguous. V was cut by 3 bases and J by 5 bases, with 7 bases left in between. CDR3 length: 12 amino acids. The CDR3 is CASSFLWTEAFF. DNA of the CDR3: TGTGCCAGCAGTTTTTTATGGACTGAAGCTTTCTTT.

At least ten counts were recorded for this clonotype. The gene calls are TRBV12-3 or TRBV12-4 and TRBJ1-2; the D is unclear. This CDR3 is built from 11 residues. Trimming took 5 bases from V and 9 from J, leaving 10 bases between them. CDR3 sequence (DNA): TGTGCCAGCAGTCAACAGTGGAGCTACACCTTC. Translating gives CASSQQWSYTF.

This clonotype was found many times. This chain joins TRBV12-3 or TRBV12-4 and TRBJ2-5; D perhaps matches TRBD2 (6 bases). The V end lost 10 bases, the J end lost 5 bases, and 23 bases lay between the germline ends. The length of the CDR3 is 15 residues. In DNA, the CDR3 is TGTGCCACCTCCGCGCTGGGCGGGGTTCGCGAGACCCAGTACTTC. Translation gives CATSALGGVRETQYF.